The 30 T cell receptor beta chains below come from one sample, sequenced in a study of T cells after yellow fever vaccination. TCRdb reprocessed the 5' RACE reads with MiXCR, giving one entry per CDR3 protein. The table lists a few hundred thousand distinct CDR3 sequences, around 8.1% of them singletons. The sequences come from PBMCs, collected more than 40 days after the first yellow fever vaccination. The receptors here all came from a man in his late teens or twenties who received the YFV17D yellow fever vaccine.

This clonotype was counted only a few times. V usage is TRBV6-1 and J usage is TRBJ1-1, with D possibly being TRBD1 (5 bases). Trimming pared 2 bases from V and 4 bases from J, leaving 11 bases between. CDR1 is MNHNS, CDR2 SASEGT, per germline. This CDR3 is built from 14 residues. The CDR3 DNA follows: TGTGCCAGCAGTGAATGGGGGATGGGCACTGAAGCTTTCTTT. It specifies CASSEWGMGTEAFF.

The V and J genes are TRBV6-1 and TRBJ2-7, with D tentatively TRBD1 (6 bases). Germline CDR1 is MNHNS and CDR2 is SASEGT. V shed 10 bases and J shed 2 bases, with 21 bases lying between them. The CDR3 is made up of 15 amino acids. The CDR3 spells CATSRTVVGPYEQYF. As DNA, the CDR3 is TGTGCCACCTCGAGGACAGTCGTCGGGCCCTACGAGCAGTACTTC.

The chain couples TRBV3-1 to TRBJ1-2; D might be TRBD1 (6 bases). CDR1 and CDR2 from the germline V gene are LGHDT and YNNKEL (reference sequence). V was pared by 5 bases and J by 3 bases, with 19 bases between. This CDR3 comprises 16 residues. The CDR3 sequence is CASSACRQVIDYGYTF. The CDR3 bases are TGTGCCAGCAGCGCATGTCGACAGGTCATTGACTATGGCTACACCTTC.

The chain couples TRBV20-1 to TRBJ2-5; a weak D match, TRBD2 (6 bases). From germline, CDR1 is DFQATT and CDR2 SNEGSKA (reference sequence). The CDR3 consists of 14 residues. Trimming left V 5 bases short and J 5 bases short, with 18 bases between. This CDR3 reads CSAFRDSIRETQYF. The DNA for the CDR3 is TGCAGTGCTTTTAGGGACTCCATCAGGGAGACCCAGTACTTC.

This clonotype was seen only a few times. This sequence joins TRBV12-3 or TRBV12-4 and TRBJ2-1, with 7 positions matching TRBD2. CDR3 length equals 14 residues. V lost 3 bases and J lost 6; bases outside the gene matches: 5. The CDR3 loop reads CASSLIGGTNEQFF. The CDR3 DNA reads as TGTGCCAGCAGTTTGATCGGGGGGACCAATGAGCAGTTCTTC.

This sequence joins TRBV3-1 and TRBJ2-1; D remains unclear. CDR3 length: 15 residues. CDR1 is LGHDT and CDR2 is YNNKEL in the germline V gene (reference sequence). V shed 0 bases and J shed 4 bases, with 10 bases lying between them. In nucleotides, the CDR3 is TGTGCCAGCAGCCAAGATCGTACAGAATACAATGAGCAGTTCTTC. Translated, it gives CASSQDRTEYNEQFF.

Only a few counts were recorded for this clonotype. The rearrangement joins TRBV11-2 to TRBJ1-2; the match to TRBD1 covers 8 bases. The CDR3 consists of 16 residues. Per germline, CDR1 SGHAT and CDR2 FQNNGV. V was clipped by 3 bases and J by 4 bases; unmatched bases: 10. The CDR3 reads CASSLHGQGGIYGYTF. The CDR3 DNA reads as TGTGCCAGCAGCTTGCACGGACAGGGAGGGATCTATGGCTACACCTTC.

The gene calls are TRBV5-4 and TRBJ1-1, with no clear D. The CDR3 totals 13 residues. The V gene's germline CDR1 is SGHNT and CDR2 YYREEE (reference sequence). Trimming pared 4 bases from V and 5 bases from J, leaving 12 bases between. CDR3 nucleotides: TGTGCCAGCAGCCGAGACGAAGGGACTGAAGCTTTCTTT. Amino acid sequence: CASSRDEGTEAFF. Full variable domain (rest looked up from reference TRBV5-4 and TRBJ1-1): ETGVTQSPTHLIKTRGQQVTLRCSSQSGHNTVSWYQQALGQGPQFIFQYYREEENGRGNFPPRFSGLQFPNYSSELNVNALELDDSALYLCASSRDEGTEAFFGQGTRLTVV.

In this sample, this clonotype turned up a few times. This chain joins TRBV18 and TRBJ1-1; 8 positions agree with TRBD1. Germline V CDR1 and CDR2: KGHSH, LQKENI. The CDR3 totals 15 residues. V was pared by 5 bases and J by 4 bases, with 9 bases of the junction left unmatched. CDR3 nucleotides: TGTGCCAGCTCAACAGGACAGGGATGGGGCACTGAAGCTTTCTTT. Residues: CASSTGQGWGTEAFF.

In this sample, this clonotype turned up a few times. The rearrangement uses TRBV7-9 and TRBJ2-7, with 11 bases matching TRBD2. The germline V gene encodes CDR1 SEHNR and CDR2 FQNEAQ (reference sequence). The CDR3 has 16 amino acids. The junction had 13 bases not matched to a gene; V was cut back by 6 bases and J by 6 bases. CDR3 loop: CASSYLLAGERFEQYV. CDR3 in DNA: TGTGCCAGCAGTTACCTACTAGCGGGGGAACGTTTCGAGCAGTACGTC.

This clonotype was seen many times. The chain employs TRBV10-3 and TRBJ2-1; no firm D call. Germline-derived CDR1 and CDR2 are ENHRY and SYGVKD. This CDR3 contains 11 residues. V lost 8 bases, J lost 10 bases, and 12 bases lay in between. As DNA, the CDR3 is TGTGCCATCTTTACTATGGGGGAGCAGTTCTTC. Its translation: CAIFTMGEQFF.

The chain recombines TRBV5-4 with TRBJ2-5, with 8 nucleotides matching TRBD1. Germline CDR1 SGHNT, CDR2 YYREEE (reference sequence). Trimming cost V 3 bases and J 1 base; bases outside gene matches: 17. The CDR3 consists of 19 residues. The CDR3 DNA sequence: TGTGCCAGCAGCTCAGCTGAGGACAGGGCCGAGGAAGGCCAAGAGACCCAGTACTTC. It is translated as CASSSAEDRAEEGQETQYF. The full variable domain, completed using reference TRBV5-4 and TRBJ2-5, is ETGVTQSPTHLIKTRGQQVTLRCSSQSGHNTVSWYQQALGQGPQFIFQYYREEENGRGNFPPRFSGLQFPNYSSELNVNALELDDSALYLCASSSAEDRAEEGQETQYFGPGTRLLVL.

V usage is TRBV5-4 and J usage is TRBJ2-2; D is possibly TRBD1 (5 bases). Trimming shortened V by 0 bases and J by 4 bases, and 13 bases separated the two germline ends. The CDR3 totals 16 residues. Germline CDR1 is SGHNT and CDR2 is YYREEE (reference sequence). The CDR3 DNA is TGTGCCAGCAGCTTGGACAGGTGGTTGAGCACCGGGGAGCTGTTTTTT. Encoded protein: CASSLDRWLSTGELFF.

CDR3 DNA sequence: TGTGCCAGCAGCCAACAGGGAAATGGGGCCATGTATGGCTACACCTTC. It specifies CASSQQGNGAMYGYTF. The chain is built from TRBV4-2 and TRBJ1-2; D might be TRBD1 (5 bases). V dropped 2 bases and J dropped 5 bases, with 18 bases sitting between them. The V gene's germline CDR1 is LGHNA and CDR2 YNFKEQ. This CDR3 region has 16 residues.

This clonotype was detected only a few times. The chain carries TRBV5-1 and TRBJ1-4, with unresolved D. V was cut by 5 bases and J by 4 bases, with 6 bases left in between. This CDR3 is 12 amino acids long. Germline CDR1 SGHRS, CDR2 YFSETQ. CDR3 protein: CASRWDNEKLFF. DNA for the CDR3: TGCGCCAGCAGATGGGATAATGAAAAACTGTTTTTT.

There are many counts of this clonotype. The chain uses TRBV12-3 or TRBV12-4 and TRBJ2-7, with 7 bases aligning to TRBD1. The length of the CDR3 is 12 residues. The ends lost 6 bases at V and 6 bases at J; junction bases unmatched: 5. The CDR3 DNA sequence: TGTGCCAGCAGCGCGACAGGGAGCGAGCAGTACTTC. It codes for CASSATGSEQYF.

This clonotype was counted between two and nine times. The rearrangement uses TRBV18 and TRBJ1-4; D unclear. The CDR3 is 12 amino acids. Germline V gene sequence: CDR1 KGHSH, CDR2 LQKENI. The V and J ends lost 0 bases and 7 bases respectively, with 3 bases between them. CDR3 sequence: CASSPPAEKLFF. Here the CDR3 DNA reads TGTGCCAGCTCACCACCGGCTGAAAAACTGTTTTTT.

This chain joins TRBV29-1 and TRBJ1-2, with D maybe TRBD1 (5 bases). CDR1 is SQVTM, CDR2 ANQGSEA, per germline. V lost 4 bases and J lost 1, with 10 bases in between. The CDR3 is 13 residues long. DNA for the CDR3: TGCAGCGTTGTCCTAGGGGATAACTATGGCTACACCTTC. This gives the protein CSVVLGDNYGYTF.

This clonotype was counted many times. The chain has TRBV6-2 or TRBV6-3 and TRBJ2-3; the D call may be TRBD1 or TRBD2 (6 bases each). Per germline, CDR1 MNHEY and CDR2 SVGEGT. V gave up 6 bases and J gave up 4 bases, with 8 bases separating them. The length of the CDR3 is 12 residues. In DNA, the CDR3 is TGTGCCAGCAGGAGGGGGGCAGATACGCAGTATTTT. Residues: CASRRGADTQYF.

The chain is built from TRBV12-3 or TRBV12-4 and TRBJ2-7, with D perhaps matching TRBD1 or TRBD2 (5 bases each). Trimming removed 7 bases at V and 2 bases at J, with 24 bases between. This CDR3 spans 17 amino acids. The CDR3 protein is CASNFEGWGAGTYEQYF. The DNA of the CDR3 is TGTGCCAGCAATTTCGAGGGGTGGGGCGCTGGGACCTACGAGCAGTACTTC.

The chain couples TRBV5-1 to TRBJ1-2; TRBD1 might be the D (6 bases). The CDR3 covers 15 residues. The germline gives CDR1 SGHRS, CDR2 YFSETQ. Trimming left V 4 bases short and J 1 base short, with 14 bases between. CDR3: CASSPGHRDNYGYTF. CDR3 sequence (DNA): TGCGCCAGCAGCCCCGGCCACAGGGATAACTATGGCTACACCTTC. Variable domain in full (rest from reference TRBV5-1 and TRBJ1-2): KAGVTQTPRYLIKTRGQQVTLSCSPISGHRSVSWYQQTPGQGLQFLFEYFSETQRNKGNFPGRFSGRQFSNSRSEMNVSTLELGDSALYLCASSPGHRDNYGYTFGSGTRLTVV.

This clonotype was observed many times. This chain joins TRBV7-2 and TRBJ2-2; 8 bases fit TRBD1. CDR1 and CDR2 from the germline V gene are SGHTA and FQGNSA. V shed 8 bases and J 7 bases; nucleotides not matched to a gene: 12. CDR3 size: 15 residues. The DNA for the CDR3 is TGTGCCAGCTCTGTCTCGGCAGGGGGCGGCGGGGAGCTGTTTTTT. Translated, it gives CASSVSAGGGGELFF.

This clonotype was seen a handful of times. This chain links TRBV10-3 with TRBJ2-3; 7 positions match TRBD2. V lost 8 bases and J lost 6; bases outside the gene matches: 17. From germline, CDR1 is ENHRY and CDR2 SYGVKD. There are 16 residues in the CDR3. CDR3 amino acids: CAIWGGEGFTADTQYF. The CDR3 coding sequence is TGTGCCATCTGGGGGGGTGAAGGGTTTACGGCCGATACGCAGTATTTT.

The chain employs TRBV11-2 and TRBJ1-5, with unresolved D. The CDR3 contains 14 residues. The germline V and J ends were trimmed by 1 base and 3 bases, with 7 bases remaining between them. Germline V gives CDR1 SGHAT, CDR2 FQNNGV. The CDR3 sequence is CASSLVGPNQPQHF. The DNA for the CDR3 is TGTGCCAGCAGCTTAGTAGGGCCCAATCAGCCCCAGCATTTT.

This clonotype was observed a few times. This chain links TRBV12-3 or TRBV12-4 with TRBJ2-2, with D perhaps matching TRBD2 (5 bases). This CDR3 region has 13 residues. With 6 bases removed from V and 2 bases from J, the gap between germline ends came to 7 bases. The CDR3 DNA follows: TGTGCCAGCAGCGGGGTCAACACCGGGGAGCTGTTTTTT. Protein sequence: CASSGVNTGELFF.

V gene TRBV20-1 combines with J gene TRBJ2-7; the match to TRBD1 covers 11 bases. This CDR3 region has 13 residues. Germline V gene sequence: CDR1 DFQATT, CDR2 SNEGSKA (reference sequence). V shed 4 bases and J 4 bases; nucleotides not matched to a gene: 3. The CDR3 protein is CSATDRGLYEQYF. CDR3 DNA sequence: TGCAGTGCTACGGACAGGGGGCTATACGAGCAGTACTTC.

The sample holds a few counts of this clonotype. The DNA for the CDR3 is TGTGCCAGCAGCCCTTCGGGAATCAAAGAGACCCAGTACTTC. Translation: CASSPSGIKETQYF. The gene calls are TRBV3-1 and TRBJ2-5; tentative D call: TRBD2 (5 bases). The CDR3 totals 14 residues. With 4 bases removed from V and 3 bases from J, the gap between germline ends came to 12 bases. Germline V CDR1 and CDR2: LGHDT, YNNKEL (reference sequence).

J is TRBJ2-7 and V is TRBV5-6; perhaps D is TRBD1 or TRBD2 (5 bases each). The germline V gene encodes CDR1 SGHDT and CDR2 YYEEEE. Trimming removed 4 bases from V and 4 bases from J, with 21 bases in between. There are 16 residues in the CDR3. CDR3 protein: CASSQMRSGTPYEQYV. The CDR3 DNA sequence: TGTGCCAGCAGCCAAATGAGATCAGGGACCCCGTACGAGCAGTACGTC.

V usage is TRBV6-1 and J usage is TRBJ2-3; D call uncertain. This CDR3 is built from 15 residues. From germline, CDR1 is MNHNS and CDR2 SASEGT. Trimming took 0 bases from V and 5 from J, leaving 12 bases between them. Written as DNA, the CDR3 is TGTGCCAGCAGTGAAGCCCTTCTTGGGGTAGATACGCAGTATTTT. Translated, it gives CASSEALLGVDTQYF.

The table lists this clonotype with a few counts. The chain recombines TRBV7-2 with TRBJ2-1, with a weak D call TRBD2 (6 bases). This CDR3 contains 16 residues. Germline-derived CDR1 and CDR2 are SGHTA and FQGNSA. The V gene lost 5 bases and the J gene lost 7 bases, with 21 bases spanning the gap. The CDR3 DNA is TGTGCCAGCAGCGCCCCCTCGGGGGTTCTCTGGAATGAGCAGTTCTTC. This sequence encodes CASSAPSGVLWNEQFF.